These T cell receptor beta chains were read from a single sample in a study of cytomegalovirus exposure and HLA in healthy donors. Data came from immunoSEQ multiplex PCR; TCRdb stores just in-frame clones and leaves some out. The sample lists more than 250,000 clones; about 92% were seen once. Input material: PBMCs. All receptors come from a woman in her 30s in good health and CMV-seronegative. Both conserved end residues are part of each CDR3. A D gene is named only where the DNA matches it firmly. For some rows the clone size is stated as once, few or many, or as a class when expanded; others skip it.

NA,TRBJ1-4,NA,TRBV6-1,CASSEASGNEKLFF,TGTGCCAGCAGTGAAGCGTCGGGGAATGAAAAACTGTTTTTT
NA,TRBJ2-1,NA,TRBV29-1,CSVEENRDEYNEQFF,TGCAGCGTCGAGGAAAACCGGGACGAATACAATGAGCAGTTCTTC
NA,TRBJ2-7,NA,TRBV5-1,CASSSYDGSYEQYF,TGCGCCAGCAGCTCCTACGACGGGTCCTACGAGCAGTACTTC
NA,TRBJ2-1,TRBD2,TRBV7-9,CASSRRTSGNNQQFF,TGTGCCAGCAGCAGACGGACTAGCGGGAACAATCAGCAGTTCTTC
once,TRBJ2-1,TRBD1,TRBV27,CASSPGQGWTEQFF,TGTGCCAGCAGTCCAGGACAGGGTTGGACTGAGCAGTTCTTC
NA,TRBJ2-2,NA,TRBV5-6,CASSPRVGPTGELFF,TGTGCCAGCAGCCCTCGTGTCGGACCCACCGGGGAGCTGTTTTTT
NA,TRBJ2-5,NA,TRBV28,CASTGLQGGWETQYF,TGTGCCAGCACGGGACTCCAAGGGGGATGGGAGACCCAGTACTTC
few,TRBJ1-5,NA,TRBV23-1,CASSPRNQPQHF,TGCGCCAGCAGTCCCCGGAATCAGCCCCAGCATTTT
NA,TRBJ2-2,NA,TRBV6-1,CASSVEGSGELFF,TGTGCCAGCAGTGTAGAGGGGTCCGGGGAGCTGTTTTTT
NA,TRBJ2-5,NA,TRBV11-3,CASSLGRQQETQYF,TGTGCCAGCAGCTTAGGACGTCAGCAAGAGACCCAGTACTTC
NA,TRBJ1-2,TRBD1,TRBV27,CASGTDRGPNYGYTF,TGTGCCAGCGGGACAGACAGGGGACCTAACTATGGCTACACCTTC
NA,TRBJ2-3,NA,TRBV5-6,CASSPRNPSDARTQYF,TGTGCCAGCAGCCCCCGAAACCCCTCAGACGCTCGGACGCAGTATTTT
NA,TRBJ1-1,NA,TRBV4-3,CASSQALSVLGTEAFF,TGCGCCAGCAGCCAAGCTTTATCGGTGTTAGGCACTGAAGCTTTCTTT
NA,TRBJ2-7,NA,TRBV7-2,CASSPKTIAYEQYF,TGTGCCAGCAGCCCTAAGACAATAGCCTACGAGCAGTACTTC
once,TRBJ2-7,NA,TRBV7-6,CASSFGLPYEQYF,TGTGCCAGCAGCTTTGGTCTGCCCTACGAGCAGTACTTC
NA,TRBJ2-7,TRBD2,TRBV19,CASSSQTSGSSYEQYF,TGTGCCAGTAGTAGCCAGACTAGCGGGAGCTCCTACGAGCAGTACTTC
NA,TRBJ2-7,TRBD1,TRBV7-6,CASSLRTGEDYEQYF,TGTGCCAGCAGCTTAAGGACAGGGGAGGACTACGAGCAGTACTTC
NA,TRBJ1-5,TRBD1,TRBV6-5,CASSWGQGNQPQHF,TGTGCCAGCAGCTGGGGACAGGGGAATCAGCCCCAGCATTTT
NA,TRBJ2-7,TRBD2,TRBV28,CASRPTGTISYEQYF,TGTGCCAGCAGACCTACCGGGACTATCTCCTACGAGCAGTACTTC
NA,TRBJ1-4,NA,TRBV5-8,CASSLAGEGKLFF,TGTGCCAGCAGCTTGGCAGGGGAAGGGAAACTGTTTTTT
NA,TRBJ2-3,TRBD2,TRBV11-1,CASSPTYRTRSTDTQYF,TGTGCCAGCAGTCCGACATATAGGACTAGAAGCACAGATACGCAGTATTTT
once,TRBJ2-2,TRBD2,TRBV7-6,CASSRFTGGSITGELFF,TGTGCCAGCAGCCGGTTTACCGGCGGGAGTATCACCGGGGAGCTGTTTTTT
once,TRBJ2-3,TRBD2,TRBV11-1,CASSLAGGERPKYF,TGTGCCAGCAGCTTAGCGGGAGGGGAGCGCCCCAAGTATTTT
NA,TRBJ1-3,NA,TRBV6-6,CASSLSLGGKGNTIYF,TGTGCCAGCAGTCTTTCCCTGGGGGGAAAGGGAAACACCATATATTTT
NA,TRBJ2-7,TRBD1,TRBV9,CASSVAGTGEYEQYF,TGTGCCAGCAGCGTAGCCGGGACAGGGGAATACGAGCAGTACTTC
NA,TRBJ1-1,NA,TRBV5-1,CASSQQGDTEAFF,TGCGCCAGCAGCCAACAAGGGGACACTGAAGCTTTCTTT
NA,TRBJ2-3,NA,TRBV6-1,CASSVSLDTQYF,TGTGCCAGCAGTGTCTCGTTGGATACGCAGTATTTT
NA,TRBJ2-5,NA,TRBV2,CASSEVGARQETQYF,TGTGCCAGCAGTGAAGTTGGGGCCCGCCAAGAGACCCAGTACTTC
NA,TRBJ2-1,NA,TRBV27,CASRDRWAAYNEQFF,TGTGCCAGCAGAGACCGCTGGGCCGCCTACAATGAGCAGTTCTTC
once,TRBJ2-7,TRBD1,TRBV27,CASSPQGQGLYEQYF,TGTGCCAGCAGTCCCCAAGGACAGGGACTCTACGAGCAGTACTTC
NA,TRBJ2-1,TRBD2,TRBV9,CASSPAGSYNEQFF,TGTGCCAGCAGCCCAGCGGGAAGCTACAATGAGCAGTTCTTC
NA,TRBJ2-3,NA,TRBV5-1,CASMYKPSATDTQYF,TGCGCCAGCATGTATAAACCTAGCGCGACAGATACGCAGTATTTT
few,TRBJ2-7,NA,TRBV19,CASSIVVGRTYEQYF,TGTGCCAGTAGTATAGTTGTTGGCAGGACCTACGAGCAGTACTTC
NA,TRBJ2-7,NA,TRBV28,CASRPMGGNYEQYF,TGTGCCAGCAGACCAATGGGAGGTAACTACGAGCAGTACTTC
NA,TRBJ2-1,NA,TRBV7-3,CASQARGANEQFF,TGTGCCAGTCAAGCAAGGGGGGCCAATGAGCAGTTCTTC
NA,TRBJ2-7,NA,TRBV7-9,CASSLDSAYEQYF,TGTGCCAGCAGCTTAGACAGCGCCTACGAGCAGTACTTC
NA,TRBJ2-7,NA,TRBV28,CASKTEDGVEQYF,TGTGCCAGCAAAACCGAGGATGGGGTCGAGCAGTACTTC
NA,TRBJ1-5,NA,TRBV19,CASSNWQRTSNQPQHF,TGTGCCAGTAGTAATTGGCAGAGAACTAGCAATCAGCCCCAGCATTTT
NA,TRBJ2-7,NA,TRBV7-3,CASSYMGGSEQYF,TGTGCCAGCAGCTATATGGGGGGCAGCGAGCAGTACTTC
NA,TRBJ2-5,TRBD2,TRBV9,CASTVAGGSSETQYF,TGTGCCAGCACCGTAGCGGGAGGGTCCTCGGAGACCCAGTACTTC
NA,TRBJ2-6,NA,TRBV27,CASSYSGANVLTF,TGTGCCAGCAGCTACTCCGGGGCCAACGTCCTGACTTTC
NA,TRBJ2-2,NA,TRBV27,CASYGGGELFF,TGTGCCAGCTACGGAGGCGGGGAGCTGTTTTTT
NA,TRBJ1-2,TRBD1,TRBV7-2,CASSPQGRSNYGYTF,TGTGCCAGCAGCCCACAGGGGCGCTCTAACTATGGCTACACCTTC
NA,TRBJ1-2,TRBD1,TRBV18,CASSNRTGPLYGYTF,TGTGCCAGCTCAAATCGGACAGGACCCCTCTATGGCTACACCTTC
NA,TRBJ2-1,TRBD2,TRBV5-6,CASSLQRGRSYNEQFF,TGTGCCAGCAGCTTGCAGCGGGGCCGTTCCTACAATGAGCAGTTCTTC
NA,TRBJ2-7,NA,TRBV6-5,CASRSVYEQYF,TGTGCCAGCCGTTCGGTTTACGAGCAGTACTTC
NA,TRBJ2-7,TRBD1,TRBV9,CASSVGRGLDEQYF,TGTGCCAGCAGCGTAGGAAGGGGGCTCGACGAGCAGTACTTC